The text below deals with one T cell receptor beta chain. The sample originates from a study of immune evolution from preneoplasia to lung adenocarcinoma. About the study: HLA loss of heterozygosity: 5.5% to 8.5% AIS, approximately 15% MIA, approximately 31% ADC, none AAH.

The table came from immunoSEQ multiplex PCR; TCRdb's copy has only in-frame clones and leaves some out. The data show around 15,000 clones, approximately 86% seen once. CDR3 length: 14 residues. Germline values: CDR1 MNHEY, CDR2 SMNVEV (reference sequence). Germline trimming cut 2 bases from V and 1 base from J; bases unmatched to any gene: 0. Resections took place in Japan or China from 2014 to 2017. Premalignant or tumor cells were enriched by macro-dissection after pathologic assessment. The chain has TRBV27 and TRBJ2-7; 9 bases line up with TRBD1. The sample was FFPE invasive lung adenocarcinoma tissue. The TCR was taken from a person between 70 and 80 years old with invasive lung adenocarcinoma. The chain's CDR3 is CASSLDRGSYEQYF. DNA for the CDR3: TGTGCCAGCAGTTTAGACAGGGGGTCCTACGAGCAGTACTTC.